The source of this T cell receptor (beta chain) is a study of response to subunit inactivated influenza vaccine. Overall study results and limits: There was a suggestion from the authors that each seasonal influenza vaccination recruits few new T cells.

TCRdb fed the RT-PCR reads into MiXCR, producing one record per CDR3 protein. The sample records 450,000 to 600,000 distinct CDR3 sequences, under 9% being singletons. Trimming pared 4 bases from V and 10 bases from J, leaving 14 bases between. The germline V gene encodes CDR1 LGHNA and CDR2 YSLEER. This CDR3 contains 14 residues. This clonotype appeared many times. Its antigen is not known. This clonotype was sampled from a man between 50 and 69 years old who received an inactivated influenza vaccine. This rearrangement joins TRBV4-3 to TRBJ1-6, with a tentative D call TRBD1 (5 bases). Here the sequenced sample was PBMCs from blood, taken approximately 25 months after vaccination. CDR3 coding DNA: TGCGCCAGCAGCCCTGGTACCGGGGACTCACCCCTCCACTTT. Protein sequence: CASSPGTGDSPLHF.